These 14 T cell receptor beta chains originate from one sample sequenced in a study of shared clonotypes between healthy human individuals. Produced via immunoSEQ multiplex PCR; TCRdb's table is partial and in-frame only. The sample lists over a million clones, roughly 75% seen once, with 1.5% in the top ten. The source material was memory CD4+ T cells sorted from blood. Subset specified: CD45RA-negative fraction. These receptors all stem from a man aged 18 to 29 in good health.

The CDR3 nucleotides read TGTGCCAGCAGTTACTCAGGGCGGGGGAATGAAAAACTGTTTTTT. It specifies CASSYSGRGNEKLFF. This chain connects TRBV6-5 to TRBJ1-4, with D perhaps matching TRBD1 (5 bases). The CDR3 covers 15 residues. The germline gives CDR1 MNHEY, CDR2 SVGAGI. V lost 0 bases and J 5 bases, leaving 10 bases between the germline ends.

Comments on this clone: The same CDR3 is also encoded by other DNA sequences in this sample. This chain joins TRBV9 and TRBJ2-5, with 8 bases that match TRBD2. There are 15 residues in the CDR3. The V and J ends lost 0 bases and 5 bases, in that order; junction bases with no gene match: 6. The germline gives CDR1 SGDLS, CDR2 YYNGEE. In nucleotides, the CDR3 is TGTGCCAGCAGCGTAGCGGGGGGGGAGGTCGAGACCCAGTACTTC. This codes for CASSVAGGEVETQYF.

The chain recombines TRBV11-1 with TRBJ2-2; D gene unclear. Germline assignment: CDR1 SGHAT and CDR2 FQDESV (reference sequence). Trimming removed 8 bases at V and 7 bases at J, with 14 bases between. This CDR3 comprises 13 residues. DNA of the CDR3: TGTGCCAGCGGAGCTCGGTACGGCGGGGAGCTGTTTTTT. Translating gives CASGARYGGELFF.

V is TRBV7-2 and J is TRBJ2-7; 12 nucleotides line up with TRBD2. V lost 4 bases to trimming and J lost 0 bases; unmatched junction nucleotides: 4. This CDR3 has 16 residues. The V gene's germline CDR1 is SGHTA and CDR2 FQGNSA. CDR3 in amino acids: CASSWTSGASSYEQYF. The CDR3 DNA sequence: TGTGCCAGCAGCTGGACTAGCGGGGCGTCCTCCTACGAGCAGTACTTC.

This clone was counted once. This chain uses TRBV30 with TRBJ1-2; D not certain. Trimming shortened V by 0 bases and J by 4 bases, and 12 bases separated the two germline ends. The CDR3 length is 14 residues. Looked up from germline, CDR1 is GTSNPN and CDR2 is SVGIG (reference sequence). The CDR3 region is CAWSVTAKGYGYTF. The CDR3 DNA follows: TGTGCCTGGAGTGTAACCGCGAAGGGCTATGGCTACACCTTC.

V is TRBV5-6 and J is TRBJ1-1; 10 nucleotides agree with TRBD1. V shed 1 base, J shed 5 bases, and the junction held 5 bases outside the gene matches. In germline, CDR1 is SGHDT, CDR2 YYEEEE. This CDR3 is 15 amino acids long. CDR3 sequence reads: CASSLPGTGVTEAFF. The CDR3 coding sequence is TGTGCCAGCAGCTTGCCCGGGACAGGGGTGACTGAAGCTTTCTTT. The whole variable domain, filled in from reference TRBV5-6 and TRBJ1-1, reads DAGVTQSPTHLIKTRGQQVTLRCSPKSGHDTVSWYQQALGQGPQFIFQYYEEEERQRGNFPDRFSGHQFPNYSSELNVNALLLGDSALYLCASSLPGTGVTEAFFGQGTRLTVV.

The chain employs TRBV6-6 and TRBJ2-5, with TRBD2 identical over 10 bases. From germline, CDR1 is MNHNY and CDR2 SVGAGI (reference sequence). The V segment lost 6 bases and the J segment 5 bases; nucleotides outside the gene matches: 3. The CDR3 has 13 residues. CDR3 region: CASRASGSETQYF. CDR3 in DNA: TGTGCCAGCAGGGCTAGCGGGAGTGAGACCCAGTACTTC.

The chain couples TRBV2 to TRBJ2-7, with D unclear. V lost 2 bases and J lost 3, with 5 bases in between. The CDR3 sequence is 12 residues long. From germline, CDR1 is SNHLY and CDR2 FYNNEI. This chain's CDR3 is CASSEFIYEQYF. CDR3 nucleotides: TGTGCCAGCAGTGAATTCATCTACGAGCAGTACTTC.

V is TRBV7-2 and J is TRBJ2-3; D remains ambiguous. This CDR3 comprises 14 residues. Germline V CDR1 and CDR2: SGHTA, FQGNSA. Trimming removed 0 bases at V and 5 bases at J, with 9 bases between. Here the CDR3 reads CASSLAGKIDTQYF. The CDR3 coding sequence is TGTGCCAGCAGCTTAGCGGGAAAGATAGATACGCAGTATTTT. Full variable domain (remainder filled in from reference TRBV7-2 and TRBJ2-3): GAGVSQSPSNKVTEKGKDVELRCDPISGHTALYWYRQSLGQGLEFLIYFQGNSAPDKSGLPSDRFSAERTGGSVSTLTIQRTQQEDSAVYLCASSLAGKIDTQYFGPGTRLTVL.

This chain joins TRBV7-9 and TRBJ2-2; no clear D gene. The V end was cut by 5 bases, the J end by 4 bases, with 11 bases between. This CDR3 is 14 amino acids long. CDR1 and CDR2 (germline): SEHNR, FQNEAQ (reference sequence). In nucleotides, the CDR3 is TGTGCCAGCAGCACCTATGAAGGCACCGGGGAGCTGTTTTTT. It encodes CASSTYEGTGELFF. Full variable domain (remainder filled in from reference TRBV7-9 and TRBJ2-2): DTGVSQNPRHKITKRGQNVTFRCDPISEHNRLYWYRQTLGQGPEFLTYFQNEAQLEKSRLLSDRFSAERPKGSFSTLEIQRTEQGDSAMYLCASSTYEGTGELFFGEGSRLTVL.

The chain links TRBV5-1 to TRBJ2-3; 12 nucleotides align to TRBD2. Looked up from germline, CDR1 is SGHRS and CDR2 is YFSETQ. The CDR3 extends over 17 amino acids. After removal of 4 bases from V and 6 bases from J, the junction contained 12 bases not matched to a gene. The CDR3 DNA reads TGCGCCAGCAGCAGCCAGGACAGGACTAGCGGGATGGATACGCAGTATTTT. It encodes CASSSQDRTSGMDTQYF.

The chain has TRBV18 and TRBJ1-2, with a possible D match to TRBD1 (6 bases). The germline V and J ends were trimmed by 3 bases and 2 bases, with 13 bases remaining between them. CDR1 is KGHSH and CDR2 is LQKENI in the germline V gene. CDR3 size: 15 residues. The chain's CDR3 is CASSPAGHLNYGYTF. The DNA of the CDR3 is TGTGCCAGCTCACCGGCGGGACATTTGAACTATGGCTACACCTTC.

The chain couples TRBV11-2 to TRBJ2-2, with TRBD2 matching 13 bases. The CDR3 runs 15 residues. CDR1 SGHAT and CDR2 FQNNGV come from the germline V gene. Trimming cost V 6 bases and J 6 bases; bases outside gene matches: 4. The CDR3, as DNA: TGTGCCAGCAGACTGGGACTAGCGGGATCCGGGGAGCTGTTTTTT. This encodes CASRLGLAGSGELFF.

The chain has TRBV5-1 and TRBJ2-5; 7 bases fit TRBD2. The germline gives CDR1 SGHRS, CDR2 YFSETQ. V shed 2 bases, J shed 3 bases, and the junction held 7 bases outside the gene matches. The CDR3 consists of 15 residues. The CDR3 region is CASSFGGGREETQYF. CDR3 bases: TGCGCCAGCAGCTTCGGCGGGGGAAGGGAAGAGACCCAGTACTTC.